This TCR beta chain was sequenced in a study of early T cells in non-severe SARS-CoV-2 infection. Overall study: Chains were not paired, and sequencing was done on bulk RNA from unsorted whole blood.

The TCR library protocol attached unique molecular identifiers to the individual cDNA molecules. TCRdb passed the 5' RACE reads through MiXCR, listing each CDR3 protein once. The sample yields about 57,000 distinct CDR3 sequences, roughly a tenth seen once. Ten or more counts support this clonotype. Its antigen is not known. The CDR3 is 12 amino acids. V lost 3 bases to trimming and J lost 8 bases, with 8 bases between them. Whole-study findings and limits: In VDJdb matching, anti-spike CD8 responses were favored while private and CD4 specificities went missing.

The clonotype comes from an adult who was a healthcare worker with PCR-confirmed SARS-CoV-2 infection or an uninfected control (not recorded which). The chain recombines TRBV12-3 or TRBV12-4 with TRBJ2-1; D gene ambiguous. Sequences were obtained from whole blood. The CDR3 is CASSFDMYEQFF. DNA for the CDR3: TGTGCCAGCAGTTTCGACATGTATGAGCAGTTCTTC.